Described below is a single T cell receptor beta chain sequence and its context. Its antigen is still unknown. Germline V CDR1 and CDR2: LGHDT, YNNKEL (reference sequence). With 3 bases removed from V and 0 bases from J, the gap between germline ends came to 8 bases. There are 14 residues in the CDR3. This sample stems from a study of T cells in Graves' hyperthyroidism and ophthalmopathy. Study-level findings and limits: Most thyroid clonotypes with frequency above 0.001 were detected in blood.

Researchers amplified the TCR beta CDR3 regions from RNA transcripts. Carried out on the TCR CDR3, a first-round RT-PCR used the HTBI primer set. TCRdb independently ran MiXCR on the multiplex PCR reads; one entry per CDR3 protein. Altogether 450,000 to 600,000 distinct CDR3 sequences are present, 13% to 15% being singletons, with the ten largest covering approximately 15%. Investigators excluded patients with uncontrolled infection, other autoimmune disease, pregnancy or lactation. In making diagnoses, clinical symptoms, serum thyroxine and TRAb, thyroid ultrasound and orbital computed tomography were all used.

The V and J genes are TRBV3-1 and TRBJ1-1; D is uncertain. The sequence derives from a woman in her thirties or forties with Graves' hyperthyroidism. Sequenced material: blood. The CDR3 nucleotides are TGTGCCAGCAGCCATATACTCATGAACACTGAAGCTTTCTTT. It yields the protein CASSHILMNTEAFF.